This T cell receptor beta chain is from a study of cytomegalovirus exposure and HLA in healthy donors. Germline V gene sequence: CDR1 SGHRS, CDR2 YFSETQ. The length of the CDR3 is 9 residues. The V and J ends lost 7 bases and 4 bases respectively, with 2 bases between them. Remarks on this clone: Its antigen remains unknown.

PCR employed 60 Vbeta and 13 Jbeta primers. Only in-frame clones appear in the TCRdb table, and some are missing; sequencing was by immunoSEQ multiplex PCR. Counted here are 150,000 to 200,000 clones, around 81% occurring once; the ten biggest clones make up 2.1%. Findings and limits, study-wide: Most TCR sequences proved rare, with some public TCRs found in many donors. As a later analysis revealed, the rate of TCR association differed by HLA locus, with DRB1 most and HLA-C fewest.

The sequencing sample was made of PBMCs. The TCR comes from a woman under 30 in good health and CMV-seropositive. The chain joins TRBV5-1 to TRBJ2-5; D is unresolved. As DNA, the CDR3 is TGCGCCAGCCTAGAGACCCAGTACTTC. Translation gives CASLETQYF.